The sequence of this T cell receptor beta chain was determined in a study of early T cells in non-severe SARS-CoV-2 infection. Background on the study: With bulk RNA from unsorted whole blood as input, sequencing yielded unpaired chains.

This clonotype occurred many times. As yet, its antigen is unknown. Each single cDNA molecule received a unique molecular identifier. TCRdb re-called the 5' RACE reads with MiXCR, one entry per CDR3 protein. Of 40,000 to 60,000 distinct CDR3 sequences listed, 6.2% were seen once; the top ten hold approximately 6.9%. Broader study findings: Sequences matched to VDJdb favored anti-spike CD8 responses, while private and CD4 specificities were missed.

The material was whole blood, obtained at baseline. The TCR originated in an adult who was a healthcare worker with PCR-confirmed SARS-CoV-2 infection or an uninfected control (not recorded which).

The CDR3 bases are TGTGCCAGCAGCGTGACGGATGCCTTTAATGAAAAACTGTTTTTT. This sequence encodes CASSVTDAFNEKLFF. This sequence joins TRBV9 and TRBJ1-4; D unresolved. Germline lookup yields CDR1 SGDLS and CDR2 YYNGEE. This CDR3 has 15 residues. Trimming pared 2 bases from V and 4 bases from J, leaving 12 bases between.